This T cell receptor beta chain stems from a study of response to subunit inactivated influenza vaccine. Study-wide results and caveats: Authors suggested few new T cells are recruited by each seasonal influenza vaccination.

TCRdb re-called the RT-PCR reads through MiXCR, storing one row per CDR3 protein. Among 300,000 to 350,000 distinct CDR3 sequences, about a fifth were seen once, and the ten largest hold around 9.6%. As for this clonotype: Its antigen is as yet unknown.

CDR3 size: 14 residues. V was shortened by 0 bases and J by 6 bases, with 7 bases between the two germline ends. In germline, CDR1 is KGHDR, CDR2 SFDVKD. The specimen comprised PBMCs from blood, sampled less than 22 months after vaccination. This TCR came from a man in his fifties or sixties who received an inactivated influenza vaccine. This sequence joins TRBV24-1 and TRBJ2-2, with D unresolved. The CDR3 coding sequence is TGTGCCACCAGTGATTTGCGGCTTCCCGGGGAGCTGTTTTTT. Its protein product is CATSDLRLPGELFF.